The 22 T cell receptor beta chains presented below share a single source sample, sequenced in a study of control samples from healthy donors and cancer patients. Sequencing was performed with immunoSEQ multiplex PCR; in TCRdb, only in-frame clones are kept and a portion is missing. The sample includes fewer than 300,000 clones, roughly 82% seen only once; the top ten take roughly 13%. Sample: PBMCs. These TCRs come from a woman between 55 and 75 years old with lung cancer.

The rearrangement joins TRBV11-2 to TRBJ2-1, with 9 positions matching TRBD2. Trimming cost V 3 bases and J 3 bases; bases outside gene matches: 6. Germline V lookup: CDR1 SGHAT, CDR2 FQNNGV. The CDR3 runs to 16 residues. CDR3 nucleotide sequence: TGTGCCAGCAGCTTGCTTAGCGGGAGCGGCTACAATGAGCAGTTCTTC. This encodes CASSLLSGSGYNEQFF.

The chain couples TRBV2 to TRBJ2-6; D tentatively reads TRBD1 or TRBD2 (5 bases each). Germline CDR1 and CDR2: SNHLY and FYNNEI. V lost 1 base to trimming and J lost 0 bases, with 7 bases between them. The CDR3 covers 16 residues. For the CDR3, the DNA is TGTGCCAGCAGTGAAGAGGGGAGCTCTGGGGCCAACGTCCTGACTTTC. Its protein product is CASSEEGSSGANVLTF.

The J gene is TRBJ2-1, the V gene TRBV18; D ambiguous. The CDR3 sequence is 14 residues long. CDR1 and CDR2 from the germline V gene are KGHSH and LQKENI. The V gene lost 2 bases and the J gene lost 9 bases, with 14 bases spanning the gap. The CDR3 region is CASSPSMFGSEQFF. Here the CDR3 DNA reads TGTGCCAGCTCACCAAGTATGTTCGGTTCTGAGCAGTTCTTC.

The genes are TRBV5-6 and TRBJ1-2; TRBD1 might be the D (6 bases). CDR3 size: 13 residues. V lost 5 bases and J 9 bases, leaving 17 bases between the germline ends. Per germline, CDR1 SGHDT and CDR2 YYEEEE. In DNA, the CDR3 is TGTGCCAGCAGGGATTACAGGGTCAGGAGCTACACCTTC. It translates to CASRDYRVRSYTF.

This sequence joins TRBV7-9 and TRBJ2-7; the D is unclear. CDR1 and CDR2 from the germline V gene are SEHNR and FQNEAQ (reference sequence). V was shortened by 3 bases and J by 0 bases, with 9 bases between the two germline ends. The CDR3 length is 14 residues. The CDR3 nucleotides read TGTGCCAGCAGCTTTCCCCGGAGCTCCTACGAGCAGTACTTC. It encodes CASSFPRSSYEQYF.

V gene TRBV5-1 combines with J gene TRBJ2-3; a weak D match, TRBD1 (5 bases). Germline V gene data show CDR1 as SGHRS and CDR2 as YFSETQ. This CDR3 region has 15 residues. Trimming left V 4 bases short and J 1 base short, with 13 bases between. CDR3 coding DNA: TGCGCCAGCAGCGTGGACACCCCCCGCACAGATACGCAGTATTTT. Translation: CASSVDTPRTDTQYF.

The V and J genes are TRBV18 and TRBJ1-4, with 8 nucleotides matching TRBD1. The CDR3 is made up of 17 amino acids. The junction had 11 bases not matched to a gene; V was cut back by 0 bases and J by 8 bases. Germline CDR1 KGHSH, CDR2 LQKENI. The CDR3 DNA sequence: TGTGCCAGCTCACCACCGCAGGGGGCGACGATCCGGGAAAAACTGTTTTTT. This encodes CASSPPQGATIREKLFF.

About this clone: Other DNA sequences in this sample translate to the same CDR3. The chain links TRBV12-3 or TRBV12-4 to TRBJ1-2, with a possible D match to TRBD1 (5 bases). This CDR3 spans 12 amino acids. V was pared by 3 bases and J by 4 bases, with 6 bases between. The CDR3 is CASSFGGYGYTF. The CDR3 DNA reads TGTGCCAGCAGTTTCGGGGGCTATGGCTACACCTTC.

The genes are TRBV7-3 and TRBJ2-5; D gene uncertain. The germline gives CDR1 SGHTA, CDR2 FQGTGA. V was clipped by 3 bases and J by 5 bases, with 10 bases between them. The CDR3 is 13 residues long. This CDR3 reads CASSLTARETQYF. CDR3 nucleotides: TGTGCCAGCAGCTTGACGGCACGGGAGACCCAGTACTTC. Full variable domain (outside the CDR3, taken from reference TRBV7-3 and TRBJ2-5): GAGVSQTPSNKVTEKGKYVELRCDPISGHTALYWYRQSLGQGPEFLIYFQGTGAADDSGLPNDRFFAVRPEGSVSTLKIQRTERGDSAVYLCASSLTARETQYFGPGTRLLVL.

Comments on this clone: A read error likely explains this, since a far larger clone differs by one base. Other DNA sequences in the same sample also yield this CDR3. The V gene is TRBV10-3, the J gene TRBJ2-1; D might be TRBD1 (9 bases). The V gene's germline CDR1 is ENHRY and CDR2 SYGVKD. The CDR3 spans 17 residues. The CDR3 DNA reads as TGTCCCATCAGTGAGGGGGGCGGGGGGACAGGGTCGAATGAGCAGTTCTTC. Its protein product is CPISEGGGGTGSNEQFF.

The chain couples TRBV7-2 to TRBJ1-1; D is undetermined. Germline assignment: CDR1 SGHTA and CDR2 FQGNSA. CDR3 size: 13 residues. Trimming removed 4 bases at V and 8 bases at J, with 14 bases between. The DNA of the CDR3 is TGTGCCAGCAGCTCCCATCTGGGTAGGGAAGCTTTCTTT. Its protein is CASSSHLGREAFF. The variable domain in full, with the rest retrieved from reference TRBV7-2 and TRBJ1-1, is GAGVSQSPSNKVTEKGKDVELRCDPISGHTALYWYRQSLGQGLEFLIYFQGNSAPDKSGLPSDRFSAERTGGSVSTLTIQRTQQEDSAVYLCASSSHLGREAFFGQGTRLTVV.

V usage is TRBV6-1 and J usage is TRBJ1-2, with 9 bases lining up with TRBD1. There are 15 residues in the CDR3. Germline values: CDR1 MNHNS, CDR2 SASEGT. V shed 0 bases, J shed 5 bases, and the junction held 4 bases outside the gene matches. CDR3 nucleotide sequence: TGTGCCAGCAGTGAAGCGCTGGGACAGGGTTATGGCTACACCTTC. This translates into CASSEALGQGYGYTF.

The count of this clone is one. V is TRBV9 and J is TRBJ2-7, with 8 bases matching TRBD1. V lost 4 bases and J lost 4; bases outside the gene matches: 7. Germline V gives CDR1 SGDLS, CDR2 YYNGEE. The CDR3 spans 14 residues. The CDR3 reads CASSLGRTGYEQYF. The CDR3 DNA reads as TGTGCCAGCAGCTTAGGCCGGACAGGGTACGAGCAGTACTTC.

This chain uses TRBV11-3 with TRBJ2-7; D remains ambiguous. Trimming pared 4 bases from V and 0 bases from J, leaving 10 bases between. This CDR3 comprises 14 residues. The germline V gene has CDR1 SGHNT and CDR2 YENEEA. The CDR3 bases are TGTGCCAGCAGCTCGTCGGCCGGCTCCTACGAGCAGTACTTC. Amino acid sequence: CASSSSAGSYEQYF.

CDR3 in amino acids: CASSTQGGEETQYF. The CDR3 nucleotides read TGTGCCAGCAGCACACAGGGGGGGGAGGAGACCCAGTACTTC. This rearrangement joins TRBV5-4 to TRBJ2-5; D is perhaps TRBD1 (8 bases). This CDR3 has 14 residues. Trimming took 4 bases from V and 5 from J, leaving 15 bases between them. Germline V gives CDR1 SGHNT, CDR2 YYREEE (reference sequence).

This chain uses TRBV10-3 with TRBJ2-1, with TRBD2 as a possible D gene (5 bases). The CDR3 spans 16 residues. The V end was cut by 3 bases, the J end by 0 bases, with 12 bases between. In germline, CDR1 is ENHRY, CDR2 SYGVKD. Here the CDR3 reads CAISDSGPSSYNEQFF. The CDR3 coding sequence is TGTGCCATCAGTGACAGCGGCCCGAGCTCCTACAATGAGCAGTTCTTC.

This sequence joins TRBV5-1 and TRBJ2-1, with 10 bases aligning to TRBD2. The CDR3 contains 15 residues. V lost 2 bases to trimming and J lost 3 bases; unmatched junction nucleotides: 2. Looked up from germline, CDR1 is SGHRS and CDR2 is YFSETQ. CDR3 nucleotide sequence: TGCGCCAGCAGCTTCCTAGCGGGGGACTACAATGAGCAGTTCTTC. Amino acids: CASSFLAGDYNEQFF. The variable domain in full, completed from reference TRBV5-1 and TRBJ2-1, reads KAGVTQTPRYLIKTRGQQVTLSCSPISGHRSVSWYQQTPGQGLQFLFEYFSETQRNKGNFPGRFSGRQFSNSRSEMNVSTLELGDSALYLCASSFLAGDYNEQFFGPGTRLTVL.

Notes on this clone: No DNA is shown, since the ends of the CDR3 on it are uncertain; the CDR3 is the one TCRdb lists. The V call is TRBV7-3, the J call TRBJ1-1; TRBD1 reflects the table's D call only, with no check against the DNA. The CDR3 numbers 15 amino acids, ends counted. Germline V lookup: CDR1 SGHTA, CDR2 FQGTGA. CDR3 in amino acids: CASSFGTGTGERTFF.

The chain carries TRBV5-1 and TRBJ2-5, with D possibly matching TRBD1 (6 bases). The CDR3 sequence is 15 residues long. V lost 1 base and J 0 bases, leaving 10 bases between the germline ends. Per germline, CDR1 SGHRS and CDR2 YFSETQ. The CDR3 region is CASSLTGPDQETQYF. The CDR3 DNA follows: TGCGCCAGCAGCTTGACAGGGCCCGACCAAGAGACCCAGTACTTC.

In its sample, this clone was seen once. The chain combines TRBV6-6 with TRBJ2-3; 8 nucleotides align to TRBD2. This CDR3 contains 16 residues. V lost 0 bases to trimming and J lost 0 bases; unmatched junction nucleotides: 2. The germline V gene encodes CDR1 MNHNY and CDR2 SVGAGI (reference sequence). The CDR3 here is CASSYSASGSTDTQYF. CDR3 nucleotides: TGTGCCAGCAGTTACTCGGCTAGCGGGAGCACAGATACGCAGTATTTT.

This chain links TRBV19 with TRBJ2-1, with a tentative D call TRBD2 (5 bases). The CDR3 has 17 residues. V gave up 5 bases and J gave up 5 bases, with 22 bases separating them. Germline values: CDR1 LNHDA, CDR2 SQIVND (reference sequence). The CDR3 sequence: CASSSRGSTMSNNEQFF. CDR3 DNA: TGTGCCAGTAGTTCCCGGGGTAGCACCATGTCCAACAATGAGCAGTTCTTC.

The CDR3 coding sequence is TGTGCCACCAGCAGAGATATCGGGGGGACAGGAATTGCAACTAATGAAAAACTGTTTTTT. This codes for CATSRDIGGTGIATNEKLFF. This chain links TRBV15 with TRBJ1-4; 8 nucleotides align to TRBD1. CDR1 and CDR2 (germline): LNHNV, YYDKDF (reference sequence). The CDR3 covers 20 residues. V shed 0 bases and J 0 bases; nucleotides not matched to a gene: 12.